This TCR beta chain derives from a study of naive and memory T cell subsets. Study-wide results and caveats: In naive cells, over 90% of TCR sequences were seen only once.

In the case of this clonotype: What it binds is not known.

Both TRBC1 and TRBC2 were covered by a beta constant-region primer of two equimolar oligonucleotides. MiXCR was run by TCRdb on the UMI-ligation and nested PCR reads, yielding one entry per CDR3 protein. The table shows 89,000 or so distinct CDR3 sequences, with approximately 14% occurring only once. There are 15 residues in the CDR3. V lost 6 bases, J lost 2 bases, and 6 bases stayed unmatched. In germline, CDR1 is ENHRY, CDR2 SYGVKD. This receptor was taken from a human donor in good health. This chain joins TRBV10-3 and TRBJ1-5; 8 positions match TRBD1. The sequencing input was central memory CD4+ T cells from blood. CDR3 bases: TGTGCCATCAGCAAGACAGGGGATGGCAATCAGCCCCAGCATTTT. Its translation is CAISKTGDGNQPQHF.